A selection of T cell receptor beta chains follows, all from one sample in a study of blood T cell repertoires in COVID-19. Clones were read by immunoSEQ multiplex PCR, and TCRdb kept only the in-frame ones, dropping some. Seen here are tens of thousands of clones, 85% observed once, and the top ten hold over 35%. The sample was peripheral blood. The receptors here all came from an elderly man with acute or convalescent COVID-19. CDR3s include the opening cysteine and the closing phenylalanine or tryptophan. Each record gives: D gene, J gene, clone size, CDR3 length, V gene, CDR3 DNA, CDR3 protein. The D gene is left open where the match is weak. Size tells how often a clone was seen (once, few, many) or the class of an expanded clone, and some rows leave it out.

D: TRBD2
J: TRBJ2-5
size: NA
length: 15
V: TRBV20-1
DNA: TGCAGTGCTATTGAGTCGGGGGGACCCCAGGAGACCCAGTACTTC
CDR3: CSAIESGGPQETQYF

D: TRBD1
J: TRBJ2-1
size: NA
length: 15
V: TRBV18
DNA: TGTGCCAGCTCACCCCCCGGGACAGGGTACAATGAGCAGTTCTTC
CDR3: CASSPPGTGYNEQFF

D: TRBD1
J: TRBJ2-3
size: NA
length: 18
V: TRBV24-1
DNA: TGTGCCACCAGTGATTACGCATCCCGGGACAGGGGTACAGATACGCAGTATTTT
CDR3: CATSDYASRDRGTDTQYF

D: TRBD1
J: TRBJ1-2
size: few
length: 16
V: TRBV18
DNA: TGTGCCAGCTCACGGGACAGTTCTCCAGCTAACTATGGCTACACCTTC
CDR3: CASSRDSSPANYGYTF

D: NA
J: TRBJ2-1
size: NA
length: 14
V: TRBV27
DNA: TGTGCCAGCAGTTTTGGGGTAGCGAACAATGAGCAGTTCTTC
CDR3: CASSFGVANNEQFF

D: TRBD2
J: TRBJ2-7
size: NA
length: 14
V: TRBV5-6
DNA: TGTGCCAGCAATCAAAACCTAGCGGGAGGGTTACAGTACTTC
CDR3: CASNQNLAGGLQYF

D: TRBD1
J: TRBJ2-3
size: many
length: 14
V: TRBV28
DNA: TGTGCCAGCAGGGCAGGGGGCGGCACAGATACGCAGTATTTT
CDR3: CASRAGGGTDTQYF

D: TRBD2
J: TRBJ2-1
size: NA
length: 18
V: TRBV11-2
DNA: TGTGCCAGCAGCTCTAGCCCGGGACTAGCGGGAATGAGGAATGAGCAGTTCTTC
CDR3: CASSSSPGLAGMRNEQFF

D: NA
J: TRBJ2-1
size: NA
length: 15
V: TRBV5-8
DNA: TGTGCCAGCAGCCGCGGGGTAGCGGAGTACAATGAGCAGTTCTTC
CDR3: CASSRGVAEYNEQFF

D: TRBD2
J: TRBJ2-2
size: NA
length: 16
V: TRBV11-2
DNA: TGTGCCAGCCGACCCCTAGCGGGAAGAGTAAGCGGGGAGCTGTTTTTT
CDR3: CASRPLAGRVSGELFF

D: TRBD1
J: TRBJ2-7
size: NA
length: 15
V: TRBV15
DNA: TGTGCCACCAGCAGAGATAAGGCCAGGGGGCAGGAGCAGTACTTC
CDR3: CATSRDKARGQEQYF

D: NA
J: TRBJ1-5
size: NA
length: 13
V: TRBV24-1
DNA: TGTGCCACCAGTAGGGGGAGCAATCAGCCCCAGCATTTT
CDR3: CATSRGSNQPQHF

D: NA
J: TRBJ1-4
size: NA
length: 13
V: TRBV10-1
DNA: TGCGCCAGCAGTCGGACAGTAAATGAAAAACTGTTTTTT
CDR3: CASSRTVNEKLFF

D: NA
J: TRBJ2-1
size: NA
length: 14
V: TRBV18
DNA: TGTGCCAGCTCACCACGGACAGAGGCCAATGAGCAGTTCTTC
CDR3: CASSPRTEANEQFF

D: TRBD1
J: TRBJ1-2
size: NA
length: 16
V: TRBV5-4
DNA: TGTGCCAGCAGCTTGGAGAGGGGGCGCGGGAACTATGGCTACACCTTC
CDR3: CASSLERGRGNYGYTF

D: NA
J: TRBJ2-7
size: NA
length: 15
V: TRBV6-2/TRBV6-3
DNA: TGTGCCAGCAGTCCCCCGGGGACACTCTCCTACGAGCAGTACTTC
CDR3: CASSPPGTLSYEQYF

D: TRBD2
J: TRBJ2-7
size: NA
length: 13
V: TRBV10-3
DNA: TGTGCCATCAGTACTAGCGGGCACTACGAGCAGTACTTC
CDR3: CAISTSGHYEQYF

D: TRBD2
J: TRBJ2-5
size: NA
length: 15
V: TRBV20-1
DNA: TGCAGTGCTAGTCCCGGGACTAGCGGGCGGGAGACCCAGTACTTC
CDR3: CSASPGTSGRETQYF

D: NA
J: TRBJ1-6
size: NA
length: 14
V: TRBV30
DNA: TGTGCCTGGACCCCGGGCAGGCGGGGTTCACCCCTCCACTTT
CDR3: CAWTPGRRGSPLHF

D: TRBD1
J: TRBJ2-1
size: few
length: 17
V: TRBV6-2/TRBV6-3
DNA: TGTGCCAGCAGTAACCCCCTGGGCCACAGGGGTGTTTATGAGCAGTTCTTC
CDR3: CASSNPLGHRGVYEQFF

D: TRBD2
J: TRBJ2-5
size: NA
length: 14
V: TRBV19
DNA: TGTGCCAGTAATCCAGCGGGATTAGGGGAGACCCAGTACTTC
CDR3: CASNPAGLGETQYF

D: TRBD2
J: TRBJ2-3
size: NA
length: 14
V: TRBV5-1
DNA: TGCGCCAGCAGCCTCGCACGGGAGGGAGATACGCAGTATTTT
CDR3: CASSLAREGDTQYF

D: NA
J: TRBJ2-2
size: few
length: 13
V: TRBV30
DNA: TGTGCCTGGAGTGGAAGAGTCACCGGGGAGCTGTTTTTT
CDR3: CAWSGRVTGELFF

D: TRBD1
J: TRBJ2-7
size: NA
length: 14
V: TRBV28
DNA: TGTGCCAGCAGTTCCTTGACAGGGCCCAGCGAGCAGTACTTC
CDR3: CASSSLTGPSEQYF

D: TRBD2
J: TRBJ2-7
size: NA
length: 15
V: TRBV5-4
DNA: TGTGCCAGCAGCTCGGGGGGTCTAAGGAGGGACGAGCAGTACTTC
CDR3: CASSSGGLRRDEQYF

D: TRBD2
J: TRBJ2-5
size: NA
length: 16
V: TRBV19
DNA: TGTGCCAGTAGTCCCACGGGCGGGAGCCGAGTAGAGACCCAGTACTTC
CDR3: CASSPTGGSRVETQYF

D: TRBD2
J: TRBJ2-7
size: once
length: 13
V: TRBV5-1
DNA: TGCGCCAGCAGCTTGGCCGGGGGGGTTGAGCAGTACTTC
CDR3: CASSLAGGVEQYF

D: TRBD1
J: TRBJ1-5
size: NA
length: 15
V: TRBV15
DNA: TGTGCCACCAGTCTGGGACAGGGCTACAATCAGCCCCAGCATTTT
CDR3: CATSLGQGYNQPQHF

D: NA
J: TRBJ1-2
size: NA
length: 15
V: TRBV7-9
DNA: TGTGCCAGCAGCTTGGGGACAAAGACCAACTATGGCTACACCTTC
CDR3: CASSLGTKTNYGYTF

D: TRBD1
J: TRBJ2-2
size: NA
length: 17
V: TRBV27
DNA: TGTGCCAGCATCTTATCCTCAGGGGGCACGAACACCGGGGAGCTGTTTTTT
CDR3: CASILSSGGTNTGELFF

D: NA
J: TRBJ2-1
size: NA
length: 16
V: TRBV27
DNA: TGTGCCAGCAGTTTAATGAGTTCCCTATCCTACAATGAGCAGTTCTTC
CDR3: CASSLMSSLSYNEQFF

D: NA
J: TRBJ2-5
size: NA
length: 13
V: TRBV7-7
DNA: TGTGCTAGCAGCTTAGGTTACACGGGTATCCAGTACTTC
CDR3: CASSLGYTGIQYF

D: NA
J: TRBJ2-1
size: NA
length: 13
V: TRBV10-1
DNA: TGCGCCAGCAGTGAGCCGGGAGAGAATGAGCAGTTCTTC
CDR3: CASSEPGENEQFF

D: TRBD1
J: TRBJ1-5
size: NA
length: 16
V: TRBV30
DNA: TGTGCCTTAAGGGCAGGGGGCTTTTATAGCAATCAGCCCCAGCATTTT
CDR3: CALRAGGFYSNQPQHF

D: TRBD1
J: TRBJ1-5
size: NA
length: 14
V: TRBV6-6
DNA: TGTGCCAGCAGTTACCGGGACAGTTATCAGCCCCAGCATTTT
CDR3: CASSYRDSYQPQHF

D: TRBD2
J: TRBJ2-5
size: NA
length: 17
V: TRBV14
DNA: TGTGCCAGCAGCCAAGATCCAGCGGGAGGGCCTTTAGAGACCCAGTACTTC
CDR3: CASSQDPAGGPLETQYF

D: TRBD2
J: TRBJ2-2
size: NA
length: 19
V: TRBV6-4
DNA: TGTGCCAGCAGTCTCAAATTTCTAGCGGGAGGGCCGGACACCGGGGAGCTGTTTTTT
CDR3: CASSLKFLAGGPDTGELFF

D: NA
J: TRBJ2-3
size: few
length: 12
V: TRBV7-8
DNA: TGTGCCAGCAGCCATCAGGAAGATACGCAGTATTTT
CDR3: CASSHQEDTQYF

D: TRBD2
J: TRBJ2-3
size: NA
length: 15
V: TRBV19
DNA: TGTGCCAGTAGTGTTGCGGGAGGGGGCACAGATACGCAGTATTTT
CDR3: CASSVAGGGTDTQYF

D: NA
J: TRBJ1-4
size: few
length: 15
V: TRBV6-6
DNA: TGTGCCAGCAAGGCGTCGGGCGGGACTAATGAAAAACTGTTTTTT
CDR3: CASKASGGTNEKLFF

D: TRBD2
J: TRBJ2-3
size: few
length: 17
V: TRBV28
DNA: TGTGCCAGCAGTCTATTCTCGCTAGCGGAAAGCACAGATACGCAGTATTTT
CDR3: CASSLFSLAESTDTQYF

D: TRBD1
J: TRBJ1-2
size: few
length: 13
V: TRBV28
DNA: TGTGCCAGCAGCCCAGGGGGCGTCTATGGCTACACCTTC
CDR3: CASSPGGVYGYTF

D: TRBD2
J: TRBJ2-2
size: NA
length: 15
V: TRBV5-4
DNA: TGTGCCAGCAGCTTGACCGGGGGGGGTACCGGGGAGCTGTTTTTT
CDR3: CASSLTGGGTGELFF

D: NA
J: TRBJ1-2
size: NA
length: 15
V: TRBV7-9
DNA: TGTGCCAGCAGCAGCGGACAGAGCCCCTTCTATGGCTACACCTTC
CDR3: CASSSGQSPFYGYTF

D: TRBD1
J: TRBJ1-3
size: NA
length: 15
V: TRBV29-1
DNA: TGCAGCGTTGCGTACCCGACAGGGGCCGGAAACACCATATATTTT
CDR3: CSVAYPTGAGNTIYF